These 5 T cell receptor beta chains were all obtained from the same sample, sequenced in a study of regulatory T cells in long-lasting Graves disease. Combining iRepertoire HTBI primers with Arm-PCR of CDR3 regions, the authors built TCR beta libraries. TCRdb reprocessed the multiplex PCR reads with MiXCR, giving one entry per CDR3 protein. The data hold about 540,000 distinct CDR3 sequences, with approximately 12% observed a single time. Time point: newly diagnosed GD, antithyroid drugs for less than 3 months. TCR sequences were obtained from RNA taken from PBMCs. This sample was shared with a second study, whose subject was T cells in Graves' hyperthyroidism and ophthalmopathy.

Sequencing used peripheral blood mononuclear cells (PBMCs), obtained at new diagnosis, from a patient treated with antithyroid drugs. These receptors originate from a man aged 25 to 40 with Graves disease.

This chain connects TRBV6-1 to TRBJ2-5; D is uncertain. Germline V gene sequence: CDR1 MNHNS, CDR2 SASEGT. The CDR3 covers 11 residues. V lost 6 bases to trimming and J lost 5 bases, with 7 bases between them. CDR3 sequence (DNA): TGTGCCAGCAGGATGGGGGAGACCCAGTACTTC. Its protein product is CASRMGETQYF.

The table lists this clonotype with many counts. The chain carries TRBV20-1 and TRBJ2-5; tentative D call: TRBD1 (6 bases). V lost 6 bases and J 1 base, leaving 9 bases between the germline ends. Germline CDR1 DFQATT, CDR2 SNEGSKA (reference sequence). This CDR3 has 12 residues. DNA of the CDR3: TGCAGTGCGGGGGCGCTCCAAGAGACCCAGTACTTC. Translating it yields CSAGALQETQYF.

V usage is TRBV2 and J usage is TRBJ2-1, with TRBD2 matching over 7 bases. Per the germline V gene, CDR1 is SNHLY and CDR2 is FYNNEI. V lost 7 bases and J lost 7; bases outside the gene matches: 10. CDR3 length: 14 residues. The CDR3 reads CASTGGSRENEQFF. The CDR3 nucleotides are TGTGCCAGCACGGGCGGGAGCAGGGAGAATGAGCAGTTCTTC.

The chain carries TRBV9 and TRBJ2-7; no clear D gene. This CDR3 spans 14 amino acids. Trimming removed 4 bases at V and 3 bases at J, with 14 bases between. Germline loops: CDR1 SGDLS, CDR2 YYNGEE. This CDR3 reads CASSPTPYLYEQYF. CDR3 sequence (DNA): TGTGCCAGCAGCCCGACGCCCTATCTCTACGAGCAGTACTTC. Together with reference TRBV9 and TRBJ2-7, the CDR3 gives the full variable domain: DSGVTQTPKHLITATGQRVTLRCSPRSGDLSVYWYQQSLDQGLQFLIQYYNGEERAKGNILERFSAQQFPDLHSELNLSSLELGDSALYFCASSPTPYLYEQYFGPGTRLTVT.

In this sample, this clonotype turned up many times. At one end, the junction sequence differs from germline, possibly due to a read error. The chain joins TRBV7-9 to TRBJ2-5; no clear D. From germline, CDR1 is SEHNR and CDR2 FQNEAQ (reference sequence). The CDR3 extends over 13 amino acids. The CDR3 nucleotides read TGTGCTAGCAGCTTGGACCGGTCCGAGACCCAGTACTTC. Translated, it gives CASSLDRSETQYF.